This section outlines one TCR beta chain sequence together with its context. What it binds is not known. The record originates from a study of cytomegalovirus exposure and HLA in healthy donors. Background on the study: An earlier analysis identified approximately 120 million unique TCR beta sequences in about 200 million T cells.

Primers for the PCR totalled 60 Vbeta and 13 Jbeta. This table comes from immunoSEQ multiplex PCR, and its TCRdb copy is limited to in-frame clones, with some not included. The sample shows some 150,000 clones, approximately 88% of them seen only once. Points from the study as a whole: Cytomegalovirus association was assigned to 150 to 200 TCR beta chains. Among the sequence variants, a highly shared cluster was likely an artifact of sequencing. In a later analysis, at a false discovery rate of 0.05, under 20,000 TCR beta sequences were associated with HLA alleles.

This receptor was obtained from a woman aged 25-40 years in good health and CMV-seronegative. Sequenced sample: PBMCs.

CDR3 loop: CASSRTDSSYEQYF. DNA of the CDR3: TGTGCCAGCAGTAGGACCGACAGCTCCTACGAGCAGTACTTC. The chain combines TRBV6-6 with TRBJ2-7; a weak D match, TRBD1 (5 bases). The CDR3 is 14 amino acids. V was cut by 5 bases and J by 0 bases, with 11 bases left in between. The germline V gene has CDR1 MNHNY and CDR2 SVGAGI (reference sequence).